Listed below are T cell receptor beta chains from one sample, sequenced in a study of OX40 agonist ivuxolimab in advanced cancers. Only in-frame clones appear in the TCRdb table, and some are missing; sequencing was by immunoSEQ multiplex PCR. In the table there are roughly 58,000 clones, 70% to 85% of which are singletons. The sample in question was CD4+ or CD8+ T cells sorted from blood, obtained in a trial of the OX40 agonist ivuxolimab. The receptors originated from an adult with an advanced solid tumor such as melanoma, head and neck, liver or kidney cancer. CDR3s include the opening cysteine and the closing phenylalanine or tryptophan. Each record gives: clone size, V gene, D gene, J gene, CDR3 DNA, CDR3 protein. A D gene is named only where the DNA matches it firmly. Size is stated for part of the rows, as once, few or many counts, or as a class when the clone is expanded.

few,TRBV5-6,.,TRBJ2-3,TGTGCCAGCAGCTTGGTGGGGGGGCGCGGCACAGATACGCAGTATTTT,CASSLVGGRGTDTQYF
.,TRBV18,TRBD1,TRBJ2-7,TGTGCCAGCTCACCTTACGACAGGGTGGCCTACGAGCAGTACTTC,CASSPYDRVAYEQYF
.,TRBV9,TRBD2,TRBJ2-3,TGTGCCAGCAGCGCGGGACTAGCGGGGGGCCGCACAGATACGCAGTATTTT,CASSAGLAGGRTDTQYF
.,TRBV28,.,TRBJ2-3,TGTGCCAGCAGTTCCCCGTTAGGTCTACTAAACGCAGATACGCAGTATTTT,CASSSPLGLLNADTQYF
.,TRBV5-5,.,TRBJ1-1,TGTGCCAGCCTCTTAAGGGAGGCTGAAGCTTTCTTT,CASLLREAEAFF
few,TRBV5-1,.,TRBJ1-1,TGCGCCAGCAGATCTCCCCCGTCGGACACTGAAGCTTTCTTT,CASRSPPSDTEAFF
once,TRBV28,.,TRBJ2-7,TGTGCCAGCAGTTCATACAGCCCCTACGAGCAGTACTTC,CASSSYSPYEQYF
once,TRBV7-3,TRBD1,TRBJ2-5,TGTGCCAGCAGTCAAGGACAGGGGAGTGAGCAGTACTTC,CASSQGQGSEQYF
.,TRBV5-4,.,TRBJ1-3,TGTGCCAGCAGCTTGGGGACCAGGGTTCCGGGGGGAAACACCATATATTTT,CASSLGTRVPGGNTIYF
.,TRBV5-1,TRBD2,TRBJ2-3,TGCGCCAGCAGCCCTTACCCGGGACTAGCGGGAAAGTCAGATACGCAGTATTTT,CASSPYPGLAGKSDTQYF
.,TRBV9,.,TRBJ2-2,TGTGCCAGCAGGGGGGAAGGGGACACCGGGGAGCTGTTTTTT,CASRGEGDTGELFF
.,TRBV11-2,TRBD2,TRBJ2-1,TGTGCCAGCAGCTCCTCTGTTGCGGGGGGGCAGCTTGAGCAGTTCTTC,CASSSSVAGGQLEQFF
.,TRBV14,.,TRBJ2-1,TGTGCCAGCAGTAAAGAGGGGGGGGCCTACAATGAGCAGTTCTTC,CASSKEGGAYNEQFF
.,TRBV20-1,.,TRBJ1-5,TGCAGTGCTACCCCCGGGTCGCATTTT,CSATPGSHF
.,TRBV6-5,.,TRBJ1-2,TGTGCCAGCAGTTGGACATATAGGGGGGATTATGGCTACACCTTC,CASSWTYRGDYGYTF
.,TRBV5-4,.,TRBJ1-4,TGTGCCAGCAGCTTGGAGGGGATAAAGGAAAAACTGTTTTTT,CASSLEGIKEKLFF
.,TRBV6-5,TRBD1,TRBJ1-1,TGTGCCAGCAGCCGAAACAGGGGGAACACTGAAGCTTTCTTT,CASSRNRGNTEAFF
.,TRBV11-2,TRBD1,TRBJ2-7,TGTGCCAGCAGCCCAGGGGGTCGGACAGGGGGCTACGAGCAGTACTTC,CASSPGGRTGGYEQYF
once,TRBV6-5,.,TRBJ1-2,TGTGCCAGCAGTTACTCGAGGAATCTTGACTATGGCTACACCTTC,CASSYSRNLDYGYTF
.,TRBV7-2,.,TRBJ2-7,TGTGCCAGCAGCGCCTACTACGAGCAGTACTTC,CASSAYYEQYF
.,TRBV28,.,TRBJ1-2,TGTGCCAGCAGTTTATTACAGGGTCGAGGCTACACCTTC,CASSLLQGRGYTF
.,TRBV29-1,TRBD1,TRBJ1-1,TGCAGCGTGCCGGGACAGGGGAGGGAATTTGCTTTCTTT,CSVPGQGREFAFF
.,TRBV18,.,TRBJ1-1,TGTGCCAGCTCACCACGGGGGATTTACACTGAAGCTTTCTTT,CASSPRGIYTEAFF
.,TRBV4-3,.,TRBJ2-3,TGCGCCAGCAGCGGGGGGACCCAGGGCACAGATACGCAGTATTTT,CASSGGTQGTDTQYF
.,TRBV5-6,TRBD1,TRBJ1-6,TGTGCCAGCAGCTTGTACAGGGGAGAAGATAATTCACCCCTCCACTTT,CASSLYRGEDNSPLHF
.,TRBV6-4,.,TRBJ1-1,TGTGCCAGCAGCGACGAGACAGGCTCTGAAGCTTTCTTT,CASSDETGSEAFF
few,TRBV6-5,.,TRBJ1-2,TGTGCCAGCAGTATTGAAAAGCGGATGGGCTACACCTTC,CASSIEKRMGYTF
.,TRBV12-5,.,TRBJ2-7,TGTGCTAGTGGTTTGGTACTTTCCTTGGGCGGGAATCCTTGCGAGCAGTACTTC,CASGLVLSLGGNPCEQYF
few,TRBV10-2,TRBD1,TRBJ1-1,TGCGCCAGCAGTGAGGGGACAGGGAGGACTGAAGCTTTCTTT,CASSEGTGRTEAFF
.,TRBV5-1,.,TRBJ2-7,TGCGCCAGCAGCTTGGCCAAAGTGACCTACGAGCAGTACTTC,CASSLAKVTYEQYF
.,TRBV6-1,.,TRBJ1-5,TGTGCCAGCAGCCGACAGGACTATAGCAATCAGCCCCAGCATTTT,CASSRQDYSNQPQHF
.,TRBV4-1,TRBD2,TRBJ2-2,TGCGCCAGCAGCCAGATAGGACTAGCGGGGGGGCCGGTGAGCACCGGGGAGCTGTTTTTT,CASSQIGLAGGPVSTGELFF